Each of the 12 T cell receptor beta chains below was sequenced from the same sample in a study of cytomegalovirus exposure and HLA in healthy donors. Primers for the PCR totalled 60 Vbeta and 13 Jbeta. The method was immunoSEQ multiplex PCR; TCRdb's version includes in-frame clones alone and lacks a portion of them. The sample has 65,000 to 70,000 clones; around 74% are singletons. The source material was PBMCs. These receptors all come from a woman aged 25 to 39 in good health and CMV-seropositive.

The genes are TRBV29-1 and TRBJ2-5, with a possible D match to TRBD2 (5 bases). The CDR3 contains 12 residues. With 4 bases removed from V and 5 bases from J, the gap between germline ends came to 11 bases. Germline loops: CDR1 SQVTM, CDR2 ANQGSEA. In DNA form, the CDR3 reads TGCAGCGTTGGGGAGTGGAGGGAGACCCAGTACTTC. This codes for CSVGEWRETQYF.

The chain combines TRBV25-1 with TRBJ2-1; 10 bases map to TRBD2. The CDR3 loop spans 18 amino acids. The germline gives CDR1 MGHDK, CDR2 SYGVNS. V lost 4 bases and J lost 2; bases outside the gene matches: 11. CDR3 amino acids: CASSAPIALAGAYNEQFF. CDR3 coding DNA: TGTGCCAGCAGTGCCCCCATCGCGCTAGCGGGAGCCTACAATGAGCAGTTCTTC.

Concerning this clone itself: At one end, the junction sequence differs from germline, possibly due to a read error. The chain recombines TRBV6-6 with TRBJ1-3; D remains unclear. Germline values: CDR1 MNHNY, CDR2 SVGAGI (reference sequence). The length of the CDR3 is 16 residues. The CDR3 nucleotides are TGTGCCAGCAGTTACTCGGCGGCGTTTTCTGGAAGCACCATATATTTT. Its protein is CASSYSAAFSGSTIYF.

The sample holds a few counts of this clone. This CDR3 reads CASSDGQGGDTQYF. The CDR3 nucleotides are TGTGCCAGCAGTGACGGGCAGGGTGGAGATACGCAGTATTTT. The rearrangement joins TRBV2 to TRBJ2-3; maybe TRBD1 (5 bases). This CDR3 has 14 residues. Germline-derived CDR1 and CDR2 are SNHLY and FYNNEI. V lost 3 bases and J lost 5, with 12 bases in between.

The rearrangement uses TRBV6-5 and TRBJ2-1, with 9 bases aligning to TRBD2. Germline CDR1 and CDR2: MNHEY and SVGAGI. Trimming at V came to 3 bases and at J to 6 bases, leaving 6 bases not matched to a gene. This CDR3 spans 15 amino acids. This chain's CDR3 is CASSYRLAAANEQFF. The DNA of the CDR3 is TGTGCCAGCAGTTATCGACTAGCGGCTGCCAATGAGCAGTTCTTC.

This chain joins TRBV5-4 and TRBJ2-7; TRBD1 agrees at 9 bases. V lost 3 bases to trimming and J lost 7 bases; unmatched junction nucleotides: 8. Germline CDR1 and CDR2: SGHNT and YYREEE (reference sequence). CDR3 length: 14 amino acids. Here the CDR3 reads CASSSGTGRLEQYF. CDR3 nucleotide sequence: TGTGCCAGCAGCTCCGGGACAGGGAGGTTAGAGCAGTACTTC.

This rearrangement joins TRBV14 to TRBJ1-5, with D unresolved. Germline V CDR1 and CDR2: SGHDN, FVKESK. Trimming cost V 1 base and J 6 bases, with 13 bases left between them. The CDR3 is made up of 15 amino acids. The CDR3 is CASSQGGQFSQPQHF. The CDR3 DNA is TGTGCCAGCAGCCAAGGAGGTCAGTTTAGTCAGCCCCAGCATTTT.

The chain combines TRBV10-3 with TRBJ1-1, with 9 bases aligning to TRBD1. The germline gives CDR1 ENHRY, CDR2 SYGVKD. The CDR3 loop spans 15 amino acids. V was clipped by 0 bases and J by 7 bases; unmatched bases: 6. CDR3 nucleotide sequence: TGTGCCATCAGTGAGTCTCTCGGACAGGGGTGTGAAGCTTTCTTT. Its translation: CAISESLGQGCEAFF.

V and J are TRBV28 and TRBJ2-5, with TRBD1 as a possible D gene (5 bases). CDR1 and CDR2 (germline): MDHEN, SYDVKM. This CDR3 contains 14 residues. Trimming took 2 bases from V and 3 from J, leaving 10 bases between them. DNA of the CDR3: TGTGCCAGCAGTTTAAGACAGTCAGAAGAGACCCAGTACTTC. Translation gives CASSLRQSEETQYF.

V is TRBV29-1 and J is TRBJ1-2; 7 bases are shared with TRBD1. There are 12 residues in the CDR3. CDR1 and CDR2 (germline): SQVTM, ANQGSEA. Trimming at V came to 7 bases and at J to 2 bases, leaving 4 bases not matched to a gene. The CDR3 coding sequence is TGCAGCGCCAGGACAGGAAACTATGGCTACACCTTC. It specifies CSARTGNYGYTF.

The CDR3 DNA reads as TGTGCCAGCAGCTTGGGCCCCGGAGGGGAGACCCAGTACTTC. Its protein product is CASSLGPGGETQYF. The chain is built from TRBV7-2 and TRBJ2-5; TRBD2 might be the D (6 bases). V shed 3 bases and J shed 5 bases, with 13 bases lying between them. Germline CDR1 reads SGHTA; CDR2 reads FQGNSA. This CDR3 has 14 amino acids. The full variable domain, its missing parts supplied by reference TRBV7-2 and TRBJ2-5, is GAGVSQSPSNKVTEKGKDVELRCDPISGHTALYWYRQSLGQGLEFLIYFQGNSAPDKSGLPSDRFSAERTGGSVSTLTIQRTQQEDSAVYLCASSLGPGGETQYFGPGTRLLVL.

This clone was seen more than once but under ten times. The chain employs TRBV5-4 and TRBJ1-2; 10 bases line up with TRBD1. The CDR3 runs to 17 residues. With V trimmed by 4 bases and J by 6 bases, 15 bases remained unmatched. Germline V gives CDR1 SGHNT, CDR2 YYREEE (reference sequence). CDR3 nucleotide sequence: TGTGCCAGCAGCAAGCCGGGACAGGGGCAGATGGCCCATGGCTACACCTTC. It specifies CASSKPGQGQMAHGYTF.